A single sample is the source of the 21 T cell receptor beta chains below, sequenced in a study of T cells in Graves' hyperthyroidism and ophthalmopathy. The investigators amplified TCR beta CDR3 regions from RNA transcripts. Primed by the HTBI set, a first-round RT-PCR was run on the TCR CDR3. MiXCR, run by TCRdb on the multiplex PCR reads, gives a single entry per CDR3 protein. The sample has 200,000 to 250,000 distinct CDR3 sequences; around 19% are singletons. The sequenced sample was blood. The source is a man aged 40-50 years with Graves' hyperthyroidism.

In its sample, this clonotype was seen many times. This rearrangement joins TRBV18 to TRBJ2-7, with a possible D match to TRBD1 (6 bases). V lost 4 bases, J lost 2 bases, and 15 bases lay in between. The CDR3 extends over 15 amino acids. Germline V CDR1 and CDR2: KGHSH, LQKENI. CDR3 region: CASSLGTGSTYEQYF. Written as DNA, the CDR3 is TGTGCCAGCTCACTCGGTACAGGGTCTACCTACGAGCAGTACTTC.

This clonotype was observed many times. In DNA, the CDR3 is TGTGCCAGTAACCGGGGACTAGCGGCGAACACCGGGGAGCTGTTTTTT. Amino acid sequence: CASNRGLAANTGELFF. The rearrangement uses TRBV19 and TRBJ2-2; 11 bases are shared with TRBD2. V lost 7 bases to trimming and J lost 0 bases; unmatched junction nucleotides: 4. The CDR3 covers 16 residues. Germline-derived CDR1 and CDR2 are LNHDA and SQIVND (reference sequence).

This clonotype was seen repeatedly, ten times or more. V gene TRBV20-1 combines with J gene TRBJ2-3; 8 positions match TRBD1. The germline V gene has CDR1 DFQATT and CDR2 SNEGSKA (reference sequence). The V and J ends lost 0 bases and 6 bases, in that order; junction bases with no gene match: 5. The CDR3 is made up of 14 amino acids. CDR3 in DNA: TGCAGTGCTAGAGAGACAGGGGTCTGGGATACGCAGTATTTT. Translation gives CSARETGVWDTQYF.

This clonotype was counted at least ten times. CDR3 sequence: CASSLAGGHTGELFF. CDR3 bases: TGTGCCAGCAGCTTGGCGGGGGGCCACACCGGGGAGCTGTTTTTT. V is TRBV7-9 and J is TRBJ2-2; TRBD2 matches at 8 bases. V lost 3 bases, J lost 3 bases, and 3 bases stayed unmatched. The germline CDR1 and CDR2 sequences are SEHNR and FQNEAQ (reference sequence). This CDR3 contains 15 residues.

This chain links TRBV20-1 with TRBJ1-2; the D is unclear. The germline V and J ends were trimmed by 3 bases and 3 bases, with 17 bases remaining between them. The CDR3 extends over 15 amino acids. The germline CDR1 and CDR2 sequences are DFQATT and SNEGSKA (reference sequence). CDR3 nucleotides: TGCAGTGCTAGGGGCGGTTTCGGAGCCCACTATGGCTACACCTTC. Its translation is CSARGGFGAHYGYTF.

This clonotype was counted ten times or more. This sequence joins TRBV5-1 and TRBJ2-1, with 12 bases identical to TRBD2. The V and J ends lost 0 bases and 4 bases, in that order; junction bases with no gene match: 5. This CDR3 contains 17 residues. In germline, CDR1 is SGHRS, CDR2 YFSETQ. The CDR3 nucleotides read TGCGCCAGCAGCTTGGAGCCTAGCGGGGGGGCATACAATGAGCAGTTCTTC. The encoded protein is CASSLEPSGGAYNEQFF.

V gene TRBV5-6 combines with J gene TRBJ2-1, with 10 bases aligning to TRBD2. The CDR3 sequence is 14 residues long. Germline V CDR1 and CDR2: SGHDT, YYEEEE. Trimming took 4 bases from V and 5 from J; bases not matched to a gene: 3. CDR3 sequence reads: CASSGGLANNEQFF. CDR3 nucleotide sequence: TGTGCCAGCAGCGGGGGACTAGCGAACAATGAGCAGTTCTTC.

This clonotype has a count of ten or more. The chain carries TRBV11-2 and TRBJ1-4; 12 bases fit TRBD1. CDR3 length equals 17 residues. V shed 4 bases and J 7 bases; nucleotides not matched to a gene: 10. Looked up from germline, CDR1 is SGHAT and CDR2 is FQNNGV. The CDR3: CASSSPPGQGAGEKLFF. The CDR3 DNA reads TGTGCCAGCAGCTCCCCACCGGGACAGGGGGCGGGTGAAAAACTGTTTTTT. Full variable domain (remainder filled in from reference TRBV11-2 and TRBJ1-4): EAGVAQSPRYKIIEKRQSVAFWCNPISGHATLYWYQQILGQGPKLLIQFQNNGVVDDSQLPKDRFSAERLKGVDSTLKIQPAKLEDSAVYLCASSSPPGQGAGEKLFFGSGTQLSVL.

This clonotype has only a few counts. The chain couples TRBV7-2 to TRBJ1-6; 7 nucleotides match TRBD1. The germline CDR1 and CDR2 sequences are SGHTA and FQGNSA. CDR3 size: 15 residues. With 5 bases clipped from V and 1 base from J, the junction kept 2 bases outside the gene matches. CDR3 protein: CASSPRGSYNSPLHF. The CDR3 region has the DNA TGTGCCAGCAGCCCCAGGGGGTCCTATAATTCACCCCTCCACTTT.

This clonotype has just a few counts. This chain links TRBV6-2 or TRBV6-3 with TRBJ2-2; 7 bases align to TRBD2. Germline V gene lookup returns CDR1 MNHEY and CDR2 SVGEGT. This CDR3 has 16 residues. V shed 2 bases, J shed 7 bases, and the junction held 10 bases outside the gene matches. DNA of the CDR3: TGTGCCAGCAGTTACCGGCGGGGGTTGTCAGACGGGGAGCTGTTTTTT. Protein product: CASSYRRGLSDGELFF.

This chain connects TRBV7-9 to TRBJ2-1; D remains ambiguous. The germline gives CDR1 SEHNR, CDR2 FQNEAQ (reference sequence). The CDR3 length is 12 residues. Trimming stripped 1 base from V and 14 bases from J, with 12 bases between. In DNA, the CDR3 is TGTGCCAGCAGCTTAGGTTTGGGCGTAGAGTTCTTC. This translates into CASSLGLGVEFF.

This clonotype was counted many times. This rearrangement joins TRBV7-3 to TRBJ2-2, with D possibly being TRBD1 (6 bases). Per germline, CDR1 SGHTA and CDR2 FQGTGA. This CDR3 is 14 amino acids long. Between the trimmed V and J ends, which lost 2 bases and 5 bases, there was a span of 9 bases. The DNA of the CDR3 is TGTGCCAGCAGCTTACAGGGGACAACCGGGGAGCTGTTTTTT. Residues: CASSLQGTTGELFF.

The chain couples TRBV30 to TRBJ1-2; TRBD1 aligns across 8 bases. The CDR3 loop spans 15 amino acids. The V gene's germline CDR1 is GTSNPN and CDR2 SVGIG (reference sequence). The V and J ends lost 3 bases and 4 bases, in that order; junction bases with no gene match: 10. CDR3 DNA: TGTGCCTGGAGGAATTACAGGGGGGACTCCTATGGCTACACCTTC. Its translation: CAWRNYRGDSYGYTF.

Many counts were recorded for this clonotype. The chain employs TRBV5-1 and TRBJ2-3; 12 positions match TRBD2. Trimming at V came to 4 bases and at J to 0 bases, leaving 6 bases not matched to a gene. The germline V gene encodes CDR1 SGHRS and CDR2 YFSETQ. The CDR3 covers 17 residues. CDR3 residues: CASSLRTSGESTDTQYF. The DNA of the CDR3 is TGCGCCAGCAGCCTACGGACTAGCGGGGAAAGCACAGATACGCAGTATTTT.

V gene TRBV7-9 combines with J gene TRBJ1-6; D is ambiguous. V was clipped by 1 base and J by 9 bases, with 10 bases between them. CDR3 size: 14 residues. The V gene's germline CDR1 is SEHNR and CDR2 FQNEAQ (reference sequence). The CDR3 region is CASSLGGYGSPLHF. DNA of the CDR3: TGTGCCAGCAGCTTAGGGGGATATGGTTCACCCCTCCACTTT.

The chain combines TRBV4-3 with TRBJ2-2, with a possible D match to TRBD1 (5 bases). V lost 0 bases and J lost 1, with 9 bases in between. This CDR3 is built from 16 residues. CDR1 is LGHNA and CDR2 is YSLEER in the germline V gene. The CDR3 loop reads CASSQDPGRNTGELFF. In DNA, the CDR3 is TGCGCCAGCAGCCAAGATCCAGGGCGGAACACCGGGGAGCTGTTTTTT.

This clonotype was seen ten or more times. The CDR3 loop reads CASSQSGGWGGVNTEAFF. The CDR3 DNA reads TGTGCCAGCAGTCAGAGTGGGGGCTGGGGGGGCGTGAACACTGAAGCTTTCTTT. The chain recombines TRBV11-2 with TRBJ1-1; D is perhaps TRBD1 (6 bases). In germline, CDR1 is SGHAT, CDR2 FQNNGV. The CDR3 has 18 amino acids. The V end lost 6 bases, the J end lost 0 bases, and 23 bases lay between the germline ends.

This clonotype was recorded many times. The chain is built from TRBV6-1 and TRBJ1-1; unclear D gene. The V and J ends lost 4 bases and 3 bases respectively, with 9 bases between them. The CDR3 is made up of 13 amino acids. CDR1 and CDR2 from the germline V gene are MNHNS and SASEGT. DNA of the CDR3: TGTGCCAGCAGTGTGATATTGGACACTGAAGCTTTCTTT. It translates to CASSVILDTEAFF.

This clonotype was counted only a few times. The V call is TRBV7-2, the J call TRBJ1-4, with 7 bases lining up with TRBD1. The CDR3 runs to 15 residues. The trim removed 1 base at V and 8 bases at J, leaving 7 bases unmatched. Germline lookup yields CDR1 SGHTA and CDR2 FQGNSA. CDR3 nucleotides: TGTGCCAGCAGCTTAGGGGGGGGCAGGGGGGAAAAACTGTTTTTT. It encodes CASSLGGGRGEKLFF.

This clonotype was counted many times. The chain links TRBV5-1 to TRBJ2-7, with TRBD2 matching over 8 bases. The CDR3 extends over 15 amino acids. Trimming took 2 bases from V and 0 from J; bases not matched to a gene: 4. Looked up from germline, CDR1 is SGHRS and CDR2 is YFSETQ. This CDR3 reads CASSFGLAYSYEQYF. The CDR3 bases are TGCGCCAGCAGCTTCGGACTAGCTTACTCCTACGAGCAGTACTTC.

For this clonotype: As the CDR3 is not closed by the conserved phenylalanine or tryptophan, this likely results from a read error. V and J are TRBV5-5 and TRBJ2-7; D uncertain. CDR3 length: 13 residues. V was shortened by 2 bases and J by 2 bases, with 8 bases between the two germline ends. Per the germline V gene, CDR1 is SGHKS and CDR2 is YYEKEE (reference sequence). The CDR3 DNA reads as TGTGCCAGCAGCTTATCAGGCACCTACGAGCAGTACCTC. Translation: CASSLSGTYEQYL.